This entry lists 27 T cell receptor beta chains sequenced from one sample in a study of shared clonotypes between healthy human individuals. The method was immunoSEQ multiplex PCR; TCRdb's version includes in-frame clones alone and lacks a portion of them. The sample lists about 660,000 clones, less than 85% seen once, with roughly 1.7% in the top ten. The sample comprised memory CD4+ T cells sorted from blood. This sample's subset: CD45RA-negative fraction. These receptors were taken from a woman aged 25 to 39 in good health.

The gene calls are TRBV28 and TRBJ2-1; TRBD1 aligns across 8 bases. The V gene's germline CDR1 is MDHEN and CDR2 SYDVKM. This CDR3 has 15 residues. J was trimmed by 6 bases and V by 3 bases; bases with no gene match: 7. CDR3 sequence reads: CASSLGGQGSNEQFF. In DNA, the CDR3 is TGTGCCAGCAGTTTGGGTGGACAGGGAAGCAATGAGCAGTTCTTC.

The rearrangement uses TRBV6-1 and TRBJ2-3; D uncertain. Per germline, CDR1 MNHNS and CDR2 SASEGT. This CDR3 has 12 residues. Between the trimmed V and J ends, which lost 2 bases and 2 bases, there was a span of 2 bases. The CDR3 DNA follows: TGTGCCAGCAGTGAACTCACAGATACGCAGTATTTT. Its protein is CASSELTDTQYF.

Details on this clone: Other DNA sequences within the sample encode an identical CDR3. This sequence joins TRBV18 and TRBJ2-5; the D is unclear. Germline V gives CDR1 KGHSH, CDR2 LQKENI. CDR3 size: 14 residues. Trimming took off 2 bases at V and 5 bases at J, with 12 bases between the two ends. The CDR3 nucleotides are TGTGCCAGCTCACCAGGGCCCGGTGGGGAGACCCAGTACTTC. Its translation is CASSPGPGGETQYF.

CDR3 region: CASSTLAPGQQFF. For the CDR3, the DNA is TGTGCCAGCAGCACACTAGCGCCTGGTCAGCAGTTCTTC. The chain uses TRBV6-5 and TRBJ2-1, with TRBD2 identical over 7 bases. CDR3 length equals 13 residues. V dropped 6 bases and J dropped 11; count of bases not matched to a gene: 10. Germline values: CDR1 MNHEY, CDR2 SVGAGI.

This CDR3 reads CASRGGGSGNTIYF. CDR3 nucleotide sequence: TGTGCCAGCAGGGGGGGTGGCTCTGGAAACACCATATATTTT. This chain connects TRBV6-5 to TRBJ1-3, with D tentatively TRBD1 (5 bases). Trimming took off 6 bases at V and 0 bases at J, with 9 bases between the two ends. The germline CDR1 and CDR2 sequences are MNHEY and SVGAGI. CDR3 length: 14 residues.

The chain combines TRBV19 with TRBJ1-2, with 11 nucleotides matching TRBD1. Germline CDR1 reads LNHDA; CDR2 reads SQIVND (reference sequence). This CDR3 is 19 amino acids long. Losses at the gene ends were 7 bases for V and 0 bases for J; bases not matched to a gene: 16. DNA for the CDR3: TGTGCCAGTACGGCAACCCTGGGACAGGGGGTAAGAGCTAACTATGGCTACACCTTC. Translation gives CASTATLGQGVRANYGYTF.

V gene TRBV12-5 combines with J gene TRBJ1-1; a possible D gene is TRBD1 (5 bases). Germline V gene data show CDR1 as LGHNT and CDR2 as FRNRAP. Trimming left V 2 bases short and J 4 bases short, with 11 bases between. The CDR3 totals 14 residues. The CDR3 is CASGLFKGITEAFF. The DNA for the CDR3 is TGTGCTAGTGGTTTGTTCAAGGGGATCACTGAAGCTTTCTTT.

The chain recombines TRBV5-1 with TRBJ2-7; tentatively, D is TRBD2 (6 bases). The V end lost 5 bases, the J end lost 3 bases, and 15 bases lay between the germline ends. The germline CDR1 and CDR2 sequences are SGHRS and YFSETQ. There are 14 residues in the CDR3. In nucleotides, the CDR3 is TGCGCCAGCAGTCCCGTTGTCGGGGGCTACGAGCAGTACTTC. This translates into CASSPVVGGYEQYF. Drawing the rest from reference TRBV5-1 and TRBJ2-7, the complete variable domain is KAGVTQTPRYLIKTRGQQVTLSCSPISGHRSVSWYQQTPGQGLQFLFEYFSETQRNKGNFPGRFSGRQFSNSRSEMNVSTLELGDSALYLCASSPVVGGYEQYFGPGTRLTVT.

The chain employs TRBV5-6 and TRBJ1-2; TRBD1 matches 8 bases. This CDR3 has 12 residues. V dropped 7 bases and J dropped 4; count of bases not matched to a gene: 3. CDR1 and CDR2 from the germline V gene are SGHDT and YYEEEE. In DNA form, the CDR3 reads TGTGCCAGCTCCACAGGGGGCTATGGCTACACCTTC. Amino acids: CASSTGGYGYTF.

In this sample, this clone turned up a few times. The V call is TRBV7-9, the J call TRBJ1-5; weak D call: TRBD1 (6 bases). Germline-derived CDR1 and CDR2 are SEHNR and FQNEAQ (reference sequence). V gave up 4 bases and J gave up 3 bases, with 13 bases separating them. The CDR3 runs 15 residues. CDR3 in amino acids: CASSSHGDINQPQHF. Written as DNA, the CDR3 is TGTGCCAGCAGCTCCCACGGGGACATCAATCAGCCCCAGCATTTT.

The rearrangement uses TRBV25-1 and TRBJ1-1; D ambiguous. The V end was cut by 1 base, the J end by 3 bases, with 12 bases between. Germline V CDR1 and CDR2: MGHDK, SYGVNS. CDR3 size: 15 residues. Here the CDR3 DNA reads TGTGCCAGCAGTGAATCGGCAGGAAGTCACACTGAAGCTTTCTTT. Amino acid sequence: CASSESAGSHTEAFF. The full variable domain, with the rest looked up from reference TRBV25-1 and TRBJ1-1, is EADIYQTPRYLVIGTGKKITLECSQTMGHDKMYWYQQDPGMELHLIHYSYGVNSTEKGDLSSESTVSRIRTEHFPLTLESARPSHTSQYLCASSESAGSHTEAFFGQGTRLTVV.

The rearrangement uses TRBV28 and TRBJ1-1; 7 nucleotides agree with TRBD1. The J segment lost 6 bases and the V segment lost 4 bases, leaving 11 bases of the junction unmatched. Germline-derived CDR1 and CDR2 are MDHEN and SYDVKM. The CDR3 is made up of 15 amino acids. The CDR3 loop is CASSSSITGVSEAFF. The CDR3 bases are TGTGCCAGCAGTTCCTCGATTACAGGGGTCTCTGAAGCTTTCTTT.

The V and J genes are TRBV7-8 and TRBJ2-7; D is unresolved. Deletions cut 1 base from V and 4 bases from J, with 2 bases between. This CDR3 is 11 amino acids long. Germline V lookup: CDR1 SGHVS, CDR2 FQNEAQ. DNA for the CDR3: TGTGCCAGCAGCTTAGAGTACGAGCAGTACTTC. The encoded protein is CASSLEYEQYF.

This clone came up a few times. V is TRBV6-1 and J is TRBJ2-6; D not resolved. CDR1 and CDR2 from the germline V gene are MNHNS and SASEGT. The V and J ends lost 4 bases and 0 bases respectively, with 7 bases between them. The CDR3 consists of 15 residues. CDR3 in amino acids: CASSAQDSGANVLTF. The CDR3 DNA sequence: TGTGCCAGCAGTGCCCAGGACTCTGGGGCCAACGTCCTGACTTTC.

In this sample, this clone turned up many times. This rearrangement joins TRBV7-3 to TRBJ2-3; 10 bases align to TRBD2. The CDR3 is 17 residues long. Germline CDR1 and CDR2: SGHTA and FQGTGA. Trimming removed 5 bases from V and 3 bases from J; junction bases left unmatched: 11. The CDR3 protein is CASSITPGLAFTDTQYF. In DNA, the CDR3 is TGTGCCAGCAGCATCACTCCGGGACTAGCGTTTACAGATACGCAGTATTTT.

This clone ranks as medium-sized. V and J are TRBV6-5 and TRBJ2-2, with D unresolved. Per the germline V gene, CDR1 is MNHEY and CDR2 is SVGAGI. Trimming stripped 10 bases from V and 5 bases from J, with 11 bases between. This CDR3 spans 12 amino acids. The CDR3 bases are TGTGCCACACGGCCCCAGACCGGGGAGCTGTTTTTT. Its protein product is CATRPQTGELFF.

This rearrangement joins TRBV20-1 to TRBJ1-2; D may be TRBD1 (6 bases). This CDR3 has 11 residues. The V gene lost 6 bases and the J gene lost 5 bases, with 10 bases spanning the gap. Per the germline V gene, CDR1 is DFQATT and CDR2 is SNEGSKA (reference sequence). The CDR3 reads CSAIGGYGYTF. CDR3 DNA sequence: TGCAGTGCAATAGGGGGATATGGCTACACCTTC.

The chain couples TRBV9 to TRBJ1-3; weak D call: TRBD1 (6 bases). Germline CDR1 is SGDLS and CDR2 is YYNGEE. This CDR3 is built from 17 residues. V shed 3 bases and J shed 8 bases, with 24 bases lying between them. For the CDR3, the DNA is TGTGCCAGCAGCGGCGGCGACAGGTGGCATTGGCAGGACACCATATATTTT. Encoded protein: CASSGGDRWHWQDTIYF.

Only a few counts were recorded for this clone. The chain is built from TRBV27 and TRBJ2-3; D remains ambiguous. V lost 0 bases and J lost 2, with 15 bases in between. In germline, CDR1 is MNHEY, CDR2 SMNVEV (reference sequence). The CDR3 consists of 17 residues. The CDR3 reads CASSLSYVGSATDTQYF. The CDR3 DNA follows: TGTGCCAGCAGTTTATCTTATGTGGGGTCTGCCACAGATACGCAGTATTTT.

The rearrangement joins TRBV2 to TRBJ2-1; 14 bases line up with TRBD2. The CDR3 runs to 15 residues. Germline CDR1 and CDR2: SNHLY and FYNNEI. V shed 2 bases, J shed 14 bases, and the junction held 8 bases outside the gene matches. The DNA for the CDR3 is TGTGCCAGCAGTGAAAGACTAGCGGGAGGGGAGGAAAAGTTCTTC. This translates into CASSERLAGGEEKFF.

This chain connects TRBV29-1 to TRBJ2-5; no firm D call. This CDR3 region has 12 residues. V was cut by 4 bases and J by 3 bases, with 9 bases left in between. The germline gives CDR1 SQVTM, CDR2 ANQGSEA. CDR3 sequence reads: CSVVQLEETQYF. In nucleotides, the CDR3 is TGCAGCGTTGTACAGCTTGAAGAGACCCAGTACTTC.

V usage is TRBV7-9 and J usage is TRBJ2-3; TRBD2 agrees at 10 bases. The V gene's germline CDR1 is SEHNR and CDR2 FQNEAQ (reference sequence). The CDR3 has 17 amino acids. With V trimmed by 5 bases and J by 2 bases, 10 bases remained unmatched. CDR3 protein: CASSADLLAGYTDTQYF. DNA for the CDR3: TGTGCCAGCAGCGCCGACCTACTAGCGGGATACACAGATACGCAGTATTTT.

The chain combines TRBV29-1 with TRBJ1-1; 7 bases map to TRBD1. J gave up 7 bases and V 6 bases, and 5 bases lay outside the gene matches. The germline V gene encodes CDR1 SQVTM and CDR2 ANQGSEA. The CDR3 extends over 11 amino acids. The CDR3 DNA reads TGCAGCGTGGATCACAGGGGTGAAGCTTTCTTT. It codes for CSVDHRGEAFF. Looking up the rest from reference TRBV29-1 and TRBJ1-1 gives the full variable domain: SAVISQKPSRDICQRGTSLTIQCQVDSQVTMMFWYRQQPGQSLTLIATANQGSEATYESGFVIDKFPISRPNLTFSTLTVSNMSPEDSSIYLCSVDHRGEAFFGQGTRLTVV.

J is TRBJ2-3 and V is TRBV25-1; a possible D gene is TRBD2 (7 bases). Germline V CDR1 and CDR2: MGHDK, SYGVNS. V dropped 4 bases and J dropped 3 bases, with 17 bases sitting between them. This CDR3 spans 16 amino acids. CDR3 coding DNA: TGTGCCAGCAGTGTAGGGGGGGAGGGCCCGACAGATACGCAGTATTTT. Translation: CASSVGGEGPTDTQYF.

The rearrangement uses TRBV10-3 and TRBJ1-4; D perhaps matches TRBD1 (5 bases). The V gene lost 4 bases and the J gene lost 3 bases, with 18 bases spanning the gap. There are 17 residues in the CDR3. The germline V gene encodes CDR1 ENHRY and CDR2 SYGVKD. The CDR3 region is CAISVEKAIGANEKLFF. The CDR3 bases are TGTGCCATCAGTGTAGAGAAGGCCATAGGGGCTAATGAAAAACTGTTTTTT.

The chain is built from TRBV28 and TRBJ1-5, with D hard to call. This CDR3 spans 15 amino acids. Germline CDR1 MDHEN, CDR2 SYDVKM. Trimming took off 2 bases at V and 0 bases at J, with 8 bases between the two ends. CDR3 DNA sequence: TGTGCCAGCAGTTTAGCTGGGATTAGCAATCAGCCCCAGCATTTT. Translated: CASSLAGISNQPQHF.

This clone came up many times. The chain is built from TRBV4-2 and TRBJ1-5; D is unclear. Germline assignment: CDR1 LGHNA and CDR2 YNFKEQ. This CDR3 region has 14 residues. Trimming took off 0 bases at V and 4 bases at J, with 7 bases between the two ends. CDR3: CASSQDLNNQPQHF. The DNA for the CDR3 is TGTGCCAGCAGCCAAGATCTAAATAATCAGCCCCAGCATTTT.